These 7 T cell receptor beta chains came from one sample sequenced in a study of shared clonotypes between healthy human individuals. Assay: immunoSEQ multiplex PCR; the TCRdb copy retains only in-frame clones and omits some. Found here are 2 million to 2.5 million clones, 85% to 95% of them singletons; the top ten hold around 0.35%. Sequencing was performed on naive CD4+ T cells from PBMCs. As for subset: CD45RA+ positively selected. The origin of the receptors is a man aged 18 to 30 in good health. Some clones in this sample may be carry-over from other donors' samples.

The J gene is TRBJ2-1, the V gene TRBV10-3, with TRBD2 identical over 9 bases. Trimming took 10 bases from V and 0 from J; bases not matched to a gene: 10. The CDR3 is 16 residues long. Germline values: CDR1 ENHRY, CDR2 SYGVKD. As DNA, the CDR3 is TGTGCCAGCGGGGGGGGCAAGGTCAGCTCCTACAATGAGCAGTTCTTC. Its protein product is CASGGGKVSSYNEQFF.

The chain links TRBV4-3 to TRBJ2-2; D gene ambiguous. The CDR3 totals 16 residues. The V gene lost 0 bases and the J gene lost 7 bases, with 15 bases spanning the gap. The germline V gene has CDR1 LGHNA and CDR2 YSLEER. CDR3 protein: CASSQDRDRASGELFF. The CDR3 nucleotides read TGCGCCAGCAGCCAAGATCGAGATAGAGCCAGCGGGGAGCTGTTTTTT.

The chain uses TRBV7-6 and TRBJ2-7; 12 bases align to TRBD2. Germline V lookup: CDR1 SGHVS, CDR2 FNYEAQ. J gave up 3 bases and V 6 bases, and 6 bases lay outside the gene matches. The CDR3 covers 15 residues. The CDR3 coding sequence is TGTGCCAGCAGGCGGACTAGCGGGAACAGCTACGAGCAGTACTTC. Amino acid sequence: CASRRTSGNSYEQYF.

The rearrangement joins TRBV5-1 to TRBJ1-4; TRBD1 might be the D (6 bases). The CDR3 extends over 15 amino acids. Germline V gene lookup returns CDR1 SGHRS and CDR2 YFSETQ. V shed 0 bases and J shed 7 bases, with 13 bases lying between them. The CDR3 sequence is CASSLGAGEGEKLFF. In nucleotides, the CDR3 is TGCGCCAGCAGCTTGGGAGCAGGGGAGGGTGAAAAACTGTTTTTT.

Here the CDR3 DNA reads TGTGCCAGCAGCTTTGGTGCGTCTAACTATGGCTACACCTTC. Its protein product is CASSFGASNYGYTF. This sequence joins TRBV11-2 and TRBJ1-2, with D unclear. The CDR3 runs to 14 residues. In germline, CDR1 is SGHAT, CDR2 FQNNGV. Trimming stripped 3 bases from V and 0 bases from J, with 8 bases between. Filled out from reference TRBV11-2 and TRBJ1-2, the complete variable domain reads EAGVAQSPRYKIIEKRQSVAFWCNPISGHATLYWYQQILGQGPKLLIQFQNNGVVDDSQLPKDRFSAERLKGVDSTLKIQPAKLEDSAVYLCASSFGASNYGYTFGSGTRLTVV.

The chain combines TRBV4-3 with TRBJ1-1; 8 nucleotides align to TRBD1. This CDR3 region has 15 residues. The V gene's germline CDR1 is LGHNA and CDR2 YSLEER. Losses at the gene ends were 0 bases for V and 3 bases for J; bases not matched to a gene: 3. In nucleotides, the CDR3 is TGCGCCAGCAGCCAAGAGGGCAGGGGGCACACTGAAGCTTTCTTT. It encodes CASSQEGRGHTEAFF.

In this sample, this clone turned up once. V gene TRBV7-2 combines with J gene TRBJ2-3; no firm D call. This CDR3 contains 12 residues. Germline CDR1 and CDR2: SGHTA and FQGNSA. The V and J ends lost 6 bases and 6 bases respectively, with 10 bases between them. The DNA for the CDR3 is TGTGCCAGCAGTTCTAGGGCGGATACGCAGTATTTT. Amino acid sequence: CASSSRADTQYF.